A selection of T cell receptor beta chains follows, all from one sample in a study of blood T cell repertoires in COVID-19. Sequenced by immunoSEQ multiplex PCR; TCRdb stores in-frame clones only, minus some. The table shows roughly 290,000 clones, with around 87% occurring only once. Sequencing used peripheral blood. These receptors came from a woman between 50 and 59 years old who had recovered from COVID-19. CDR3s include the opening cysteine and the closing phenylalanine or tryptophan. The order of the fields is D gene, clone size, J gene, V gene, CDR3 DNA, CDR3 protein. The D gene is left open where the match is weak. A clone size is listed for some rows: how often the clone was seen (once, few, many), or a class if it is expanded.

TRBD1 | NA | TRBJ1-3 | TRBV4-1 | TGCGCCAGCAGGCGAACAGGGGCTGGAAACACCATATATTTT | CASRRTGAGNTIYF
NA | NA | TRBJ1-1 | TRBV19 | TGTGCCAGTAGTATAACCGGCAGGGTGAACACTGAAGCTTTCTTT | CASSITGRVNTEAFF
NA | NA | TRBJ2-7 | TRBV27 | TGTGCGACGGCAAGGACCGGACTCTCCTACGAGCAGTACTTC | CATARTGLSYEQYF
NA | few | TRBJ2-7 | TRBV20-1 | TGCAGTGCCGGAAGACCGGGTGCCGCCTACTTC | CSAGRPGAAYF
TRBD2 | NA | TRBJ2-7 | TRBV7-9 | TGTGCCAGCAGCTTATTGCGGGAGTGGTACGAGCAGTACTTC | CASSLLREWYEQYF
TRBD1 | NA | TRBJ2-7 | TRBV11-2 | TGTGCCAGCAGCTTCGGGACAGACTACGAGCAGTACTTC | CASSFGTDYEQYF
TRBD2 | NA | TRBJ2-3 | TRBV18 | TGTGCCAGCTCCGCCAAACTAGCGGCTAGCACAGATACGCAGTATTTT | CASSAKLAASTDTQYF
NA | NA | TRBJ2-2 | TRBV10-3 | TGTGCCATCAGTGAGAAGGGGCTGGGCACCGGGGAGCTGTTTTTT | CAISEKGLGTGELFF
NA | NA | TRBJ2-1 | TRBV7-2 | TGTGCCAGCCGTAGGGGGGGGGCCGGGTATGAGCAGTTCTTC | CASRRGGAGYEQFF
TRBD2 | NA | TRBJ2-7 | TRBV7-2 | TGTGCCAGCAGCTTAGGGGGACTAGGATTCTACGAGCAGTACTTC | CASSLGGLGFYEQYF
NA | NA | TRBJ1-2 | TRBV6-5 | TGTGCCAGCAGGTATCTATCTGGCTACACCTTC | CASRYLSGYTF
TRBD2 | NA | TRBJ2-5 | TRBV28 | TGTGCCAGCACTATAGGGAGGCGGGAGGGGGGAGAGACCCAGTACTTC | CASTIGRREGGETQYF
NA | NA | TRBJ2-7 | TRBV7-2 | TGTGCCAGCAGCAGCGGCCCTACCTACGAGCAGTACTTC | CASSSGPTYEQYF
NA | NA | TRBJ2-1 | TRBV4-1 | TGCGCCAGCAGCCAGGGGGGTGGTTGGGAGCAGTTCTTC | CASSQGGGWEQFF
TRBD1 | NA | TRBJ1-4 | TRBV6-6 | TGTGCCAGCACCGGGACAGGCTGGGAAAAACTGTTTTTT | CASTGTGWEKLFF
NA | once | TRBJ1-5 | TRBV10-3 | TGTGCCATCCGGGGGGGGCAGGGGAATCAGCCCCAGCATTTT | CAIRGGQGNQPQHF
NA | NA | TRBJ2-2 | TRBV7-3 | TGTGCCAGCAGCTTAGGTCTAGCTGTGGGTACCGGGGAGCTGTTTTTT | CASSLGLAVGTGELFF
NA | NA | TRBJ1-6 | TRBV9 | TGTGCCAGCAGCCCTCAGGTCGACAATTCACCCCTCCACTTT | CASSPQVDNSPLHF
NA | NA | TRBJ1-1 | TRBV3-1/TRBV3-2 | TGTGCCAGCAGCCCTTATGGGGGAGGGAATACTGAAGCTTTCTTT | CASSPYGGGNTEAFF
NA | once | TRBJ1-1 | TRBV20-1 | TGCAGTGCTAGTTTTGTCTCGGACACTGAAGCTTTCTTT | CSASFVSDTEAFF
TRBD1 | NA | TRBJ2-1 | TRBV10-3 | TGTGCCATCAGTCCAGGGGGTTACAATGAGCAGTTCTTC | CAISPGGYNEQFF
TRBD1 | NA | TRBJ1-1 | TRBV3-1/TRBV3-2 | TGTGCCAGCACCCGGACAGGGGGCGAAACTGAAGCTTTCTTT | CASTRTGGETEAFF
TRBD1 | NA | TRBJ1-3 | TRBV29-1 | TGCAGCGTTGAAGGGGGACAGGAGCTCTCTGGAAACACCATATATTTT | CSVEGGQELSGNTIYF
TRBD1 | NA | TRBJ1-1 | TRBV2 | TGTGCCAGCACCCGGACAGGGTCCGTGAACACTGAAGCTTTCTTT | CASTRTGSVNTEAFF
NA | NA | TRBJ2-1 | TRBV19 | TGTGCCAAAAAGAGGGGGGGGCGATTACGTCTTCGGGAAAATGAGCAGTTCTTC | CAKKRGGRLRLRENEQFF
TRBD2 | NA | TRBJ2-1 | TRBV24-1 | TGTGCCACCAGTGATTCCTCTAGCGGGAGGTTTAATGAGCAGTTCTTC | CATSDSSSGRFNEQFF
NA | NA | TRBJ1-4 | TRBV15 | TGTGCCACCAGCAGAGATCAGGCCAGCCAAGGTGAAAAACTGTTTTTT | CATSRDQASQGEKLFF
TRBD2 | NA | TRBJ2-1 | TRBV5-1 | TGCGCCAGCAGCTTGGCTAGCGGGGTGGGAAGCCGGCAGTTCTTC | CASSLASGVGSRQFF
TRBD1 | NA | TRBJ2-1 | TRBV5-4 | TGTGCCAGCAGCCTAGGTATTAGGGGGCAGGGTGAGCAGTTCTTC | CASSLGIRGQGEQFF
NA | NA | TRBJ2-3 | TRBV5-4 | TGTGCCAGCAGCTTGGCCGTCGGTGATACGCAGTATTTT | CASSLAVGDTQYF